The sequence of this T cell receptor (beta chain) was determined in a study of T-cell reconstitution after alpha-beta-depleted transplantation in children. Germline assignment: CDR1 SGHTA and CDR2 FQGNSA. The CDR3 sequence is 17 residues long. V lost 1 base and J 0 bases, leaving 13 bases between the germline ends. Unique molecular identifiers were used to barcode this TCRbeta library. Using its own MiXCR run on the PCR reads, TCRdb lists one record per CDR3 protein. There are around 360,000 distinct CDR3 sequences in the sample; approximately 10% occur only once, and 2% to 3% lies in the top ten. This clonotype was observed at least ten times.

This chain joins TRBV7-2 and TRBJ2-1; D is undetermined. The origin of this receptor is a human donor who donated a stem cell graft to a child with acute lymphoblastic leukemia. This specimen was PBMCs from the stem cell graft donor, taken from the stem cell graft. The CDR3 is CASSLGSRLSSYNEQFF. DNA of the CDR3: TGTGCCAGCAGCTTAGGTTCGCGACTGAGCTCCTACAATGAGCAGTTCTTC.